This is a list of T cell receptor beta chains from one sample in a study of radiotherapy plus CTLA-4 blockade in lung cancer. The repertoire was sequenced with immunoSEQ multiplex PCR; TCRdb's copy has only in-frame clones and lacks some. The sample lists around 80,000 clones, nearly 75% seen once, with more than 9% in the top ten. Material: peripheral blood, obtained from a patient treated with radiotherapy plus ipilimumab. These receptors all stem from a human donor with non-small cell lung cancer whose response to radiotherapy plus ipilimumab could not be evaluated. CDR3s include the opening cysteine and the closing phenylalanine or tryptophan. The D gene is left open where the match is weak. Size is omitted from some rows. Given values are once, few, many or a class for expanded clones.

V,D,size,J,CDR3,DNA
TRBV28,TRBD1,many,TRBJ1-6,CASSPAGWDSDSPLHF,TGTGCCAGCAGTCCTGCCGGGTGGGACAGTGATTCACCCCTCCACTTT
TRBV6-5,TRBD2,.,TRBJ2-7,CASRRTSGRMDEQYF,TGTGCCAGCAGAAGGACTAGCGGGAGGATGGACGAGCAGTACTTC
TRBV4-3,.,.,TRBJ2-3,CASSQGPAGAGGDTQYF,TGCGCCAGCAGCCAAGGCCCCGCGGGGGCTGGGGGTGATACGCAGTATTTT
TRBV10-3,TRBD2,.,TRBJ2-2,CAINGGSIAGELFF,TGTGCCATCAATGGCGGGAGCATAGCCGGGGAGCTGTTTTTT
TRBV9,TRBD2,.,TRBJ2-7,CASSVGTSGYEQYF,TGTGCCAGCAGCGTAGGGACTAGCGGCTACGAGCAGTACTTC
TRBV2,TRBD1,.,TRBJ2-7,CAAGQGGYEQYF,TGTGCCGCAGGACAGGGGGGCTACGAGCAGTACTTC
TRBV6-6,TRBD1,.,TRBJ2-7,CASSYSEGARRYEQYF,TGTGCCAGCAGTTACTCAGAGGGGGCAAGGCGCTACGAGCAGTACTTC
TRBV5-4,.,.,TRBJ2-2,CAGSFKREANTGELFF,TGTGCCGGCAGCTTCAAGAGGGAGGCGAACACCGGGGAGCTGTTTTTT
TRBV28,.,.,TRBJ2-7,CASSLPRVSYEQYF,TGTGCCAGCAGTTTGCCCAGGGTCTCCTACGAGCAGTACTTC
TRBV7-3,TRBD1,.,TRBJ2-1,CASSSWTGGNEQFF,TGTGCCAGCAGCTCCTGGACAGGGGGCAATGAGCAGTTCTTC
TRBV28,.,.,TRBJ1-2,CASRTIYRSGDYGYTF,TGTGCCAGCAGAACGATCTACCGAAGCGGGGACTATGGCTACACCTTC
TRBV2,.,few,TRBJ1-6,CASRESRTDPLHF,TGTGCCAGCAGGGAAAGCCGGACAGACCCCCTCCACTTT
TRBV27,TRBD1,.,TRBJ1-2,CASGLGTGGSGYTF,TGTGCCAGCGGCTTGGGGACAGGGGGTAGTGGCTACACCTTC
TRBV27,TRBD2,.,TRBJ2-1,CASSKQGGTSGSNEQFF,TGTGCCAGCAGTAAACAGGGAGGGACTAGCGGGAGCAATGAGCAGTTCTTC
TRBV4-3,TRBD2,.,TRBJ2-7,CASSQGPSGGASYEQYF,TGCGCCAGCAGCCAGGGACCTAGCGGGGGGGCCTCCTACGAGCAGTACTTC
TRBV12-5,TRBD1,.,TRBJ2-7,CASVLYPGQGYEQYF,TGTGCTAGTGTCCTGTACCCGGGACAGGGCTACGAGCAGTACTTC
TRBV11-3,TRBD2,few,TRBJ2-1,CASSETWTSGSDYNEQFF,TGTGCCAGCAGCGAAACCTGGACTAGCGGGAGCGATTACAATGAGCAGTTCTTC
TRBV5-4,.,.,TRBJ2-1,CASRIGGGLSYNEQFF,TGTGCCAGCAGGATTGGAGGGGGCCTGTCCTACAATGAGCAGTTCTTC
TRBV6-5,TRBD1,.,TRBJ1-1,CASSYARTGGNVEAFF,TGTGCCAGCAGTTACGCCAGGACAGGGGGGAACGTTGAAGCTTTCTTT
TRBV2,.,.,TRBJ2-5,CASSRENQETQYF,TGTGCCAGCAGTAGGGAGAACCAAGAGACCCAGTACTTC
TRBV9,.,once,TRBJ2-3,CASSVVTRGTDTQYF,TGTGCCAGCAGCGTAGTGACCCGGGGAACGGATACGCAGTATTTT
TRBV4-1,.,once,TRBJ2-1,CASSPDREVFYNEQFF,TGCGCCAGCAGCCCCGACAGGGAGGTTTTCTACAATGAGCAGTTCTTC
TRBV7-8,.,.,TRBJ2-5,CASSLGRVQETQYF,TGTGCCAGCAGCTTAGGCAGGGTACAAGAGACCCAGTACTTC
TRBV5-1,.,.,TRBJ2-2,CASSLLGENTGELFF,TGCGCCAGCAGCTTGCTGGGAGAGAACACCGGGGAGCTGTTTTTT
TRBV5-1,.,.,TRBJ2-7,CASSLGQDYEQYF,TGCGCCAGCAGCTTGGGGCAGGACTACGAGCAGTACTTC
TRBV7-6,TRBD2,.,TRBJ2-3,CASSRLQRGFTDTQYF,TGTGCCAGCAGCCGCTTGCAGCGGGGGTTCACAGATACGCAGTATTTT
TRBV9,TRBD1,.,TRBJ2-7,CASSAGQGLDEQYF,TGTGCCAGCAGCGCCGGACAGGGGCTGGACGAGCAGTACTTC